Reported below is one T cell receptor (beta chain). The sample is drawn from a study of shared clonotypes between healthy human individuals. The protocol was immunoSEQ multiplex PCR, while the TCRdb copy is restricted to in-frame clones and leaves out a portion. This sample has 200,000 to 250,000 clones; approximately 65% occur once, and the top ten carry approximately 12%. Trimming took 0 bases from V and 5 from J, leaving 7 bases between them. The CDR3 runs to 13 residues. Germline values: CDR1 GTSNPN, CDR2 SVGIG (reference sequence). Source material: memory CD4+ T cells sorted from blood. Noted subset: CD45RA-negative fraction. V usage is TRBV30 and J usage is TRBJ1-4; D gene unclear. The TCR was taken from a man aged 30 to 45 in good health. In DNA, the CDR3 is TGTGCCTGGAGTGTTGTTAGAAATGAAAAACTGTTTTTT. This gives the protein CAWSVVRNEKLFF.